The 4 T cell receptor beta chains presented below share a single source sample, sequenced in a study of beta chain features in type 1 diabetes. Expressed TCRB transcripts were sequenced because the isolated RNA had all been reverse transcribed beforehand. Using immunoSEQ multiplex PCR, the repertoire was profiled, and TCRdb retains in-frame clones only, with some absent. The sample gives about 470,000 clones, around 28% of which show up once; around 0.065% is in the top ten. The specimen was naive CD4+ T cells from blood. Receptors were obtained from a man younger than 30 in good health.

There are a few counts of this clone. The J gene is TRBJ2-2, the V gene TRBV9, with a weak D call TRBD1 (5 bases). Germline V gives CDR1 SGDLS, CDR2 YYNGEE. V lost 4 bases and J lost 1, with 8 bases in between. CDR3 length equals 14 residues. DNA of the CDR3: TGTGCCAGCAGCCAGGGCGGGAACACCGGGGAGCTGTTTTTT. Its protein product is CASSQGGNTGELFF.

The chain links TRBV4-1 to TRBJ2-7; D is perhaps TRBD2 (5 bases). Germline V gene data show CDR1 as MGHRA and CDR2 as YSYEKL. V gave up 1 base and J gave up 0 bases, with 10 bases separating them. The CDR3 covers 15 residues. This CDR3 reads CASSQGRTSSYEQYF. Written as DNA, the CDR3 is TGCGCCAGCAGCCAAGGTCGAACTAGCTCCTACGAGCAGTACTTC.

Note on this clone: Other DNA sequences in the same sample also yield this CDR3. This chain uses TRBV20-1 with TRBJ2-7; no definite D call. Germline loops: CDR1 DFQATT, CDR2 SNEGSKA (reference sequence). Trimming shortened V by 3 bases and J by 4 bases, and 7 bases separated the two germline ends. CDR3 size: 11 residues. The CDR3 region has the DNA TGCAGTGCTAGGTCCGGTTACGAGCAGTACTTC. Amino acid sequence: CSARSGYEQYF.

The chain is built from TRBV19 and TRBJ2-2; no reliable D call. There are 14 residues in the CDR3. Germline assignment: CDR1 LNHDA and CDR2 SQIVND (reference sequence). V was trimmed by 4 bases and J by 4 bases, leaving 10 bases between them. Written as DNA, the CDR3 is TGTGCCAGTAGTAAATTGACGGTCACCGGGGAGCTGTTTTTT. It translates to CASSKLTVTGELFF.